The 14 T cell receptor beta chains listed next were all sequenced from one sample in a study of cytomegalovirus exposure and HLA in healthy donors. In the PCR, 60 Vbeta and 13 Jbeta primers were used. The assay was immunoSEQ multiplex PCR, and TCRdb's table has in-frame clones only and misses some. The sample gives approximately 130,000 clones, about 82% of which show up once; 1% to 1.5% is in the top ten. Sequenced sample: PBMCs. The source is a boy between 10 and 17 years old in good health and CMV-seronegative.

The chain has TRBV7-9 and TRBJ1-2, with 9 bases matching TRBD1. J lost 6 bases, V lost 6 bases, and 5 bases had no gene match. The CDR3 runs 13 residues. CDR1 SEHNR and CDR2 FQNEAQ come from the germline V gene (reference sequence). CDR3 sequence reads: CASRSTGGHGYTF. In DNA form, the CDR3 reads TGTGCCAGCAGGTCCACAGGGGGCCATGGCTACACCTTC.

The gene calls are TRBV27 and TRBJ1-3; 12 nucleotides line up with TRBD1. This CDR3 is built from 16 residues. CDR1 is MNHEY and CDR2 is SMNVEV in the germline V gene (reference sequence). The V gene end was trimmed by 6 bases and the J gene end by 3 bases; junction bases not matched to a gene: 6. CDR3 DNA: TGTGCCAGCAGCCGAGGGACAGGGGGCTTTGGAAACACCATATATTTT. It specifies CASSRGTGGFGNTIYF.

The V call is TRBV7-2, the J call TRBJ2-1; 14 positions match TRBD2. J gave up 8 bases and V 7 bases, and 7 bases lay outside the gene matches. The CDR3 has 15 residues. Germline CDR1 SGHTA, CDR2 FQGNSA. In DNA, the CDR3 is TGTGCCAGCACCGGGACTAGCGGGAGCGTAGATGAGCAGTTCTTC. Amino acids: CASTGTSGSVDEQFF.

This clone was detected once. The chain is built from TRBV30 and TRBJ1-5, with unresolved D. The V end was cut by 3 bases, the J end by 7 bases, with 13 bases between. This CDR3 is 13 amino acids long. Germline V gives CDR1 GTSNPN, CDR2 SVGIG (reference sequence). The CDR3 loop is CAWSGGAGQPQHF. CDR3 DNA: TGTGCCTGGAGCGGAGGCGCGGGCCAGCCCCAGCATTTT.

This sequence joins TRBV7-2 and TRBJ1-1, with TRBD1 as a possible D gene (6 bases). V was trimmed by 7 bases and J by 1 base, leaving 13 bases between them. The CDR3 loop spans 14 amino acids. The germline V gene encodes CDR1 SGHTA and CDR2 FQGNSA. This CDR3 is CASTRGERNTEAFF. The CDR3 DNA follows: TGTGCCAGCACCAGGGGTGAGAGGAACACTGAAGCTTTCTTT.

The V call is TRBV6-5, the J call TRBJ1-2; TRBD1 agrees at 7 bases. J gave up 2 bases and V 4 bases, and 7 bases lay outside the gene matches. CDR1 is MNHEY and CDR2 is SVGAGI in the germline V gene. The length of the CDR3 is 15 residues. CDR3: CASSSRGQGNYGYTF. CDR3 bases: TGTGCCAGCAGTTCGAGGGGGCAGGGGAACTATGGCTACACCTTC.

The chain combines TRBV6-1 with TRBJ2-3; 10 positions agree with TRBD1. The CDR3 runs 15 residues. The germline V gene encodes CDR1 MNHNS and CDR2 SASEGT. Unmatched junction bases numbered 2, after V lost 1 base and J lost 4 bases. The CDR3 region is CASSEGTGGSDTQYF. Written as DNA, the CDR3 is TGTGCCAGCAGTGAAGGGACAGGGGGATCAGATACGCAGTATTTT.

This chain joins TRBV19 and TRBJ1-5; tentative D call: TRBD1 (6 bases). V lost 3 bases to trimming and J lost 0 bases, with 9 bases between them. The CDR3 loop spans 15 amino acids. Germline V gives CDR1 LNHDA, CDR2 SQIVND (reference sequence). The CDR3 DNA sequence: TGTGCCAGTAGTATGACAGGTTATAGCAATCAGCCCCAGCATTTT. Amino acid sequence: CASSMTGYSNQPQHF.

The V call is TRBV5-4, the J call TRBJ2-1, with 15 bases fitting TRBD2. Trimming at V came to 4 bases and at J to 7 bases, leaving 6 bases not matched to a gene. Germline V gene lookup returns CDR1 SGHNT and CDR2 YYREEE (reference sequence). The CDR3 loop spans 16 amino acids. Here the CDR3 reads CASSMGTSGGLNEQFF. DNA of the CDR3: TGTGCCAGCAGCATGGGGACTAGCGGGGGGTTGAATGAGCAGTTCTTC.

The table lists this clone with a count of one. The rearrangement links TRBV4-1 to TRBJ1-2, with a weak D call TRBD1 (6 bases). CDR1 MGHRA and CDR2 YSYEKL come from the germline V gene. The ends were cut back, 6 bases at V and 0 bases at J, with 14 bases in the middle. The CDR3 totals 15 residues. CDR3: CASRDPGHTNYGYTF. The CDR3 DNA is TGCGCCAGCAGGGACCCGGGACACACTAACTATGGCTACACCTTC.

This clone was seen once. Relative to the germline gene, one junction end is altered; a read error may explain this. V is TRBV7-9 and J is TRBJ1-5; D is possibly TRBD1 (6 bases). The CDR3 contains 12 residues. From germline, CDR1 is SEHNR and CDR2 FQNEAQ (reference sequence). The CDR3 nucleotides read TGTTCCAGCAGTCAGGGGCGGCAGCCCCAGCATTTT. This codes for CSSSQGRQPQHF.

The chain uses TRBV7-9 and TRBJ1-2; D is unresolved. The V and J ends lost 4 bases and 4 bases respectively, with 13 bases between them. This CDR3 spans 14 amino acids. Germline lookup yields CDR1 SEHNR and CDR2 FQNEAQ (reference sequence). The CDR3 region is CASSSLRGSYGYTF. The CDR3, as DNA: TGTGCCAGCAGCTCATTGCGGGGTAGCTATGGCTACACCTTC.

The rearrangement joins TRBV6-5 to TRBJ2-1; 8 bases map to TRBD2. Per the germline V gene, CDR1 is MNHEY and CDR2 is SVGAGI. Trimming cost V 6 bases and J 0 bases; bases outside gene matches: 4. CDR3 length: 15 residues. CDR3 in amino acids: CASSKRGGSYNEQFF. The DNA for the CDR3 is TGTGCCAGCAGCAAACGGGGGGGCTCCTACAATGAGCAGTTCTTC.

The chain recombines TRBV4-1 with TRBJ2-1, with TRBD2 identical over 13 bases. The CDR3 runs to 19 residues. The V gene's germline CDR1 is MGHRA and CDR2 YSYEKL. The junction had 12 bases not matched to a gene; V was cut back by 0 bases and J by 7 bases. This CDR3 is CASSQDLRLAGGALNEQFF. CDR3 sequence (DNA): TGCGCCAGCAGCCAAGATCTCAGACTAGCGGGAGGTGCATTGAATGAGCAGTTCTTC.